This entry lists 15 T cell receptor beta chains sequenced from one sample in a study of T cells after yellow fever vaccination. TCRdb processed the 5' RACE reads anew with MiXCR; each CDR3 protein has one entry. The profile covers hundreds of thousands of distinct CDR3 sequences, with around 6.4% appearing a single time and 15% taken by the ten largest. The sample consisted of PBMCs, taken 5 days after the yellow fever booster vaccination. These receptors were obtained from a man aged 30 to 39 who received the YFV17D yellow fever vaccine.

This clonotype was counted many times. The chain recombines TRBV18 with TRBJ2-3; 7 nucleotides agree with TRBD1. The CDR3 is 15 residues long. V trimming: 3 bases; J trimming: 2 bases; junction bases outside the gene matches: 5. CDR1 is KGHSH and CDR2 is LQKENI in the germline V gene. The CDR3 loop reads CASSPGTADTDTQYF. CDR3 sequence (DNA): TGTGCCAGCTCACCCGGGACAGCAGACACAGATACGCAGTATTTT.

This clonotype was picked up a small number of times. The chain employs TRBV21-1 and TRBJ1-4; the table's D call TRBD1 went unverified against the DNA. TRBV21-1 is a pseudogene. The length of the CDR3 is 16 residues. In DNA, the CDR3 is TGTGCCAGCAGCGCAGACAGGGGGGCAACTAATGAAAAACTGTTTTTT. It encodes CASSADRGATNEKLFF.

This clonotype was counted many times. V usage is TRBV10-3 and J usage is TRBJ2-1; 10 nucleotides agree with TRBD2. The germline gives CDR1 ENHRY, CDR2 SYGVKD. CDR3 size: 16 residues. The V gene end was trimmed by 5 bases and the J gene end by 3 bases; junction bases not matched to a gene: 7. The CDR3 region has the DNA TGTGCCATCAGTCGCTCTAGCGGGAGAGACTACAATGAGCAGTTCTTC. Its translation is CAISRSSGRDYNEQFF.

Ten or more counts support this clonotype. The chain has TRBV5-1 and TRBJ2-7, with TRBD2 identical over 9 bases. The CDR3 totals 16 residues. V lost 2 bases to trimming and J lost 7 bases; unmatched junction nucleotides: 13. In germline, CDR1 is SGHRS, CDR2 YFSETQ. CDR3 residues: CASSFGVAGVPQEQYF. The CDR3 bases are TGCGCCAGCAGCTTTGGGGTAGCGGGAGTTCCGCAGGAGCAGTACTTC.

The chain links TRBV18 to TRBJ1-5, with 8 bases that match TRBD1. Trimming cost V 1 base and J 4 bases; bases outside gene matches: 6. This CDR3 contains 16 residues. From germline, CDR1 is KGHSH and CDR2 LQKENI. This CDR3 reads CASSPLGQGPNQPQHF. The CDR3, as DNA: TGTGCCAGCTCACCACTCGGACAGGGTCCGAATCAGCCCCAGCATTTT.

The rearrangement uses TRBV6-1 and TRBJ2-5, with D uncertain. V shed 8 bases and J shed 5 bases, with 21 bases lying between them. Germline assignment: CDR1 MNHNS and CDR2 SASEGT. The CDR3 length is 15 residues. The CDR3: CASLPGRPVRETQYF. CDR3 sequence (DNA): TGTGCCAGCCTTCCCGGCAGGCCAGTCCGGGAGACCCAGTACTTC.

Many counts were recorded for this clonotype. V gene TRBV20-1 combines with J gene TRBJ2-7, with 7 nucleotides matching TRBD2. The CDR3 has 14 amino acids. V shed 6 bases and J 4 bases; nucleotides not matched to a gene: 12. CDR1 and CDR2 (germline): DFQATT, SNEGSKA (reference sequence). Here the CDR3 reads CSAPSLAQPYEQYF. CDR3 DNA sequence: TGCAGTGCCCCCTCACTAGCGCAACCTTACGAGCAGTACTTC.

The V gene is TRBV20-1, the J gene TRBJ2-1, with D unclear. The V gene's germline CDR1 is DFQATT and CDR2 SNEGSKA (reference sequence). The CDR3 totals 14 residues. The V gene lost 6 bases and the J gene lost 6 bases, with 18 bases spanning the gap. CDR3 sequence: CSAPNSGALNEQFF. CDR3 DNA sequence: TGCAGTGCCCCGAACTCTGGAGCGCTCAATGAGCAGTTCTTC.

The chain links TRBV6-1 to TRBJ2-1, with D possibly being TRBD2 (5 bases). The V gene's germline CDR1 is MNHNS and CDR2 SASEGT. Trimming stripped 5 bases from V and 7 bases from J, with 27 bases between. The CDR3 consists of 18 residues. Here the CDR3 reads CASSPWDVAGLRLNEQFF. The CDR3 coding sequence is TGTGCCAGCAGTCCCTGGGATGTTGCGGGTCTTAGGTTAAATGAGCAGTTCTTC.

Note on this clonotype: One junction end does not reproduce the germline sequence, and a read error may be involved. This chain's CDR3 is CCARGGRTNSGNTIYF. Here the CDR3 DNA reads TGCTGTGCTAGGGGTGGACGGACCAACTCTGGAAACACCATATATTTT. This chain uses TRBV20-1 with TRBJ1-3, with D possibly being TRBD1 (5 bases). Per germline, CDR1 DFQATT and CDR2 SNEGSKA (reference sequence). The CDR3 has 16 amino acids.

The chain uses TRBV18 and TRBJ2-1; 8 bases are a match to TRBD2. J gave up 8 bases and V 6 bases, and 15 bases lay outside the gene matches. Germline CDR1 reads KGHSH; CDR2 reads LQKENI. This CDR3 comprises 16 residues. CDR3 nucleotides: TGTGCCAGCTCGTCCCCCGGGACTAGTTTATCCGATGAGCAGTTCTTC. As protein: CASSSPGTSLSDEQFF.

This clonotype was recorded once. The V gene is TRBV20-1, the J gene TRBJ1-2, with D maybe TRBD1 (6 bases). The germline V gene has CDR1 DFQATT and CDR2 SNEGSKA (reference sequence). The length of the CDR3 is 13 residues. Trimming took 6 bases from V and 10 from J, leaving 21 bases between them. CDR3: CSAIEGEGSDYTF. The CDR3 nucleotides read TGCAGTGCCATCGAGGGGGAAGGGAGTGACTACACCTTC.

This clonotype was observed a handful of times. CDR3 sequence: CATSDSGGVGGHEQFF. The CDR3 coding sequence is TGTGCCACCAGTGACTCGGGGGGGGTGGGAGGCCATGAGCAGTTCTTC. V gene TRBV24-1 combines with J gene TRBJ2-1; 8 bases agree with TRBD2. V lost 4 bases to trimming and J lost 8 bases; unmatched junction nucleotides: 12. The CDR3 has 16 residues. Germline V lookup: CDR1 KGHDR, CDR2 SFDVKD.

The chain employs TRBV7-6 and TRBJ2-3; TRBD1 agrees at 7 bases. From germline, CDR1 is SGHVS and CDR2 FNYEAQ. The CDR3 has 11 residues. With V trimmed by 6 bases and J by 10 bases, 4 bases remained unmatched. CDR3 in amino acids: CASSDRESQYF. For the CDR3, the DNA is TGTGCCAGCAGTGACAGGGAATCGCAGTATTTT.

This clonotype was counted only a few times. The genes are TRBV15 and TRBJ2-7; D ambiguous. This CDR3 spans 15 amino acids. The germline V gene has CDR1 LNHNV and CDR2 YYDKDF (reference sequence). V lost 0 bases, J lost 4 bases, and 13 bases lay in between. CDR3 in amino acids: CATSRDPKARYEQYF. CDR3 in DNA: TGTGCCACCAGCAGAGATCCAAAAGCAAGATACGAGCAGTACTTC.